The 18 T cell receptor beta chains below all came from one sample that was sequenced in a study of blood T cells in healthy people across ages. A second roughly 7 to 12 cycle PCR used barcoded and J-beta primers. TCRdb called the 5' RACE reads again in MiXCR, with one record for every CDR3 protein. The data contain about 290,000 distinct CDR3 sequences, roughly a quarter of them singletons. Input material: blood. These receptors came from a woman aged 70-85 years in good health.

With respect to this clonotype: An end of the junction differs from the germline gene, which may be a read error. This chain joins TRBV28 and TRBJ1-2; D is unresolved. The CDR3 is made up of 14 amino acids. CDR1 is MDHEN, CDR2 SYDVKM, per germline. The CDR3 spells CASSSDFPGNGCTF. For the CDR3, the DNA is TGTGCCAGCAGTTCGGACTTCCCGGGGAATGGCTGCACCTTC.

This sequence joins TRBV6-6 and TRBJ1-4; no firm D call. The CDR3 totals 15 residues. Trimming cost V 0 bases and J 3 bases, with 8 bases left between them. Germline V lookup: CDR1 MNHNY, CDR2 SVGAGI (reference sequence). As DNA, the CDR3 is TGTGCCAGCAGTTACTCGGGGTACGCTAATGAAAAACTGTTTTTT. Protein sequence: CASSYSGYANEKLFF.

This clonotype was counted between two and nine times. This chain links TRBV20-1 with TRBJ1-2; no clear D. CDR1 is DFQATT and CDR2 is SNEGSKA in the germline V gene (reference sequence). V gave up 6 bases and J gave up 3 bases, with 14 bases separating them. The CDR3 is 13 amino acids. As DNA, the CDR3 is TGCAGTGCGCGGGGAGAGGGCCACTATGGCTACACCTTC. This codes for CSARGEGHYGYTF.

This clonotype was recorded a few times. The V call is TRBV20-1, the J call TRBJ2-1; D not certain. Per the germline V gene, CDR1 is DFQATT and CDR2 is SNEGSKA (reference sequence). Trimming removed 1 base from V and 9 bases from J, with 13 bases in between. The CDR3 contains 13 residues. The CDR3 loop is CSARGAVSVEQFF. The CDR3 DNA reads TGCAGTGCTAGAGGGGCGGTCTCGGTTGAGCAGTTCTTC.

This sequence joins TRBV18 and TRBJ2-5, with D possibly being TRBD1 (6 bases). The end of the DNA fits TRBJ2-7 better, so the J call may be wrong. The CDR3 contains 15 residues. Germline lookup yields CDR1 KGHSH and CDR2 LQKENI. The CDR3 DNA reads TGTGCCAGCTCACCATCGACAGGTGGATCCTACGAGCAGTACTTC. Protein product: CASSPSTGGSYEQYF.

The V gene is TRBV7-2, the J gene TRBJ2-3, with D unclear. This CDR3 has 14 residues. V dropped 3 bases and J dropped 0 bases, with 7 bases sitting between them. Germline CDR1 is SGHTA and CDR2 is FQGNSA. The CDR3 DNA follows: TGTGCCAGCAGCTTTTATTGGAGCACAGATACGCAGTATTTT. This translates into CASSFYWSTDTQYF.

This clonotype came up a few times. The CDR3 loop is CAIMEGQGNSLGANVLTF. As DNA, the CDR3 is TGTGCCATCATGGAGGGACAGGGGAATTCTCTGGGGGCCAACGTCCTGACTTTC. The rearrangement joins TRBV10-3 to TRBJ2-6; 10 bases match TRBD1. This CDR3 has 18 amino acids. CDR1 and CDR2 from the germline V gene are ENHRY and SYGVKD. V shed 7 bases, J shed 4 bases, and the junction held 13 bases outside the gene matches.

On this clonotype: One junction end disagrees with the germline gene, perhaps due to a read error. The V call is TRBV20-1, the J call TRBJ2-1; 16 nucleotides align to TRBD2. This CDR3 has 18 amino acids. The V gene's germline CDR1 is DFQATT and CDR2 SNEGSKA (reference sequence). The DNA of the CDR3 is TGCAGTGCTAGAGGAGGGACTAGCGGGAGGGAGGCAATTAATGAGCGGTTCTTC. It encodes CSARGGTSGREAINERFF.

There are a few counts of this clonotype. Its ends do not fully match the called genes, so a read error is possible. This rearrangement joins TRBV7-7 to TRBJ2-5; 7 bases fit TRBD2. Germline CDR1 and CDR2: SSHAT and FNYEAQ (reference sequence). The CDR3 is 15 residues long. CDR3: CASSLKTGAGETQYF. In nucleotides, the CDR3 is TGTGCTAGCAGCTTAAAAACAGGAGCGGGGGAGACCCAGTACTTC.

Worth noting for this clonotype: A junction boundary mismatches the germline segment, possibly from a read error. The chain carries TRBV13 and TRBJ2-5; D possibly corresponds to TRBD2 (7 bases). The DNA matches TRBJ2-7 better at its end, which makes the J call doubtful. The germline V gene has CDR1 PRHDT and CDR2 FYEKMQ (reference sequence). The length of the CDR3 is 13 residues. This CDR3 is CASSIGGAYEQYF. The CDR3 region has the DNA TGTGCCAGCAGCATAGGGGGGGCCTACGAGCAGTACTTC.

This clonotype was counted a few times. The V call is TRBV7-3, the J call TRBJ2-1, with 7 nucleotides matching TRBD2. The CDR3 extends over 13 amino acids. Germline values: CDR1 SGHTA, CDR2 FQGTGA. J lost 13 bases, V lost 5 bases, and 11 bases had no gene match. The CDR3 region is CASSTGTTGTQFF. DNA for the CDR3: TGTGCCAGCAGCACCGGGACTACCGGTACCCAGTTCTTC.

This clonotype was counted ten times or more. The V call is TRBV29-1, the J call TRBJ2-4; perhaps TRBD2 as D (6 bases). V lost 3 bases and J lost 7, with 13 bases in between. Per germline, CDR1 SQVTM and CDR2 ANQGSEA. This CDR3 contains 13 residues. The CDR3 protein is CSVDLEGLNIQYF. CDR3 DNA: TGCAGCGTTGATTTGGAGGGTTTGAACATTCAGTACTTC.

V usage is TRBV7-9 and J usage is TRBJ2-4; no firm D call. The CDR3 runs to 16 residues. The germline V and J ends were trimmed by 1 base and 3 bases, with 13 bases remaining between them. Germline CDR1 reads SEHNR; CDR2 reads FQNEAQ (reference sequence). The DNA for the CDR3 is TGTGCCAGCAGCTTAGTTCCGGGTGACATCAAAAACATTCAGTACTTC. Amino acids: CASSLVPGDIKNIQYF.

This clonotype occurred a few times. The genes are TRBV3-1 and TRBJ2-5; unclear D gene. Looked up from germline, CDR1 is LGHDT and CDR2 is YNNKEL (reference sequence). Trimming left V 0 bases short and J 3 bases short, with 23 bases between. This CDR3 is 19 amino acids long. The CDR3 sequence: CASSQDPPVSGSSKETQYF. The CDR3 DNA is TGTGCCAGCAGCCAAGACCCCCCGGTCTCCGGCTCGTCCAAAGAGACCCAGTACTTC.

This chain uses TRBV5-1 with TRBJ2-1; no definite D call. This CDR3 has 13 amino acids. Germline values: CDR1 SGHRS, CDR2 YFSETQ. V lost 0 bases and J 10 bases, leaving 11 bases between the germline ends. This chain's CDR3 is CASSLAPAYEQFF. As DNA, the CDR3 is TGCGCCAGCAGCTTGGCCCCGGCTTACGAGCAGTTCTTC.

The table lists this clonotype with a few counts. The chain has TRBV12-3 or TRBV12-4 and TRBJ2-2; TRBD2 agrees at 9 bases. The CDR3 sequence is 17 residues long. V trimming: 4 bases; J trimming: 4 bases; junction bases outside the gene matches: 10. The CDR3 DNA reads TGTGCCAGCAGTTCCATAGCGGGAGACCGTAGCACCGGGGAGCTGTTTTTT. This gives the protein CASSSIAGDRSTGELFF.

This clonotype was seen at least ten times. The chain is built from TRBV7-2 and TRBJ2-5; no firm D call. CDR3 length: 11 amino acids. CDR1 and CDR2 (germline): SGHTA, FQGNSA. Trimming took 2 bases from V and 5 from J, leaving 3 bases between them. The CDR3 sequence: CASSLIETQYF. The CDR3 DNA follows: TGTGCCAGCAGCTTAATTGAGACCCAGTACTTC.

In its sample, this clonotype was seen a few times. The chain has TRBV20-1 and TRBJ2-5, with D tentatively TRBD2 (5 bases). The J call could be wrong; TRBJ2-7 is a better fit for the DNA end. Per germline, CDR1 DFQATT and CDR2 SNEGSKA (reference sequence). The length of the CDR3 is 14 residues. The CDR3 is CSARDFGVAYEQYF. The DNA for the CDR3 is TGCAGTGCTAGAGATTTCGGGGTGGCCTACGAGCAGTACTTC.